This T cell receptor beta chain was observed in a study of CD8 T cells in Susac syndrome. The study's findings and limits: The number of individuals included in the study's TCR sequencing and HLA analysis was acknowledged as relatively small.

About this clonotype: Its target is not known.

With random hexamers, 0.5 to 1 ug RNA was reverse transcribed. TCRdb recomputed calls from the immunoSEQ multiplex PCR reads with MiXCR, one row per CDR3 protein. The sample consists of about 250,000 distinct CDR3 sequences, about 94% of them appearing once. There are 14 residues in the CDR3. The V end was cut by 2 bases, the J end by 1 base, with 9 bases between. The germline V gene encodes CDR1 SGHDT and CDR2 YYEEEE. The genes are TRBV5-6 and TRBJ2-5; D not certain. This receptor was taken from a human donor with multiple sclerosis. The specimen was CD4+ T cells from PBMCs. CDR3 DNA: TGTGCCAGCAGCTTTAAGGTACTCCAAGAGACCCAGTACTTC. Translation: CASSFKVLQETQYF.